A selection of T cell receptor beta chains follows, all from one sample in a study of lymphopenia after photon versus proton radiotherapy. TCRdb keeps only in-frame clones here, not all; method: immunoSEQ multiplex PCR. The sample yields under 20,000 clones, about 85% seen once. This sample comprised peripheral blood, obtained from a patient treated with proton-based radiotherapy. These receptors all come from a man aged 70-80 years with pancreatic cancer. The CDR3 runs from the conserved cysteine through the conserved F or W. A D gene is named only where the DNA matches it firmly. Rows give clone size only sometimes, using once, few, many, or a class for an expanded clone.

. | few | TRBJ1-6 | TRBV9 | CASSVVGDSPLHF | TGTGCCAGCAGCGTAGTGGGGGATTCACCCCTCCACTTT
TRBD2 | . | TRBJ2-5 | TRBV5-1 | CASSPNLAGYQETQYF | TGCGCCAGCAGCCCAAACCTAGCGGGGTACCAAGAGACCCAGTACTTC
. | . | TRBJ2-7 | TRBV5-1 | CASRRGDRSYEQYF | TGCGCCAGCAGACGAGGAGACAGGTCCTACGAGCAGTACTTC
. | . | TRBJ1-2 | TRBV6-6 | CASSLRGYGYTF | TGTGCCAGCAGCCTAAGGGGATATGGCTACACCTTC
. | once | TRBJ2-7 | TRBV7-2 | CASSLQPAGGYEQYF | TGTGCCAGCAGCCTCCAACCTGCCGGCGGTTACGAGCAGTACTTC
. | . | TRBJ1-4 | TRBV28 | CASSLQAATNEKLFF | TGTGCCAGCAGTTTACAGGCCGCAACTAATGAAAAACTGTTTTTT
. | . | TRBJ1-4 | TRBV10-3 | CAISESGSRGEKLFF | TGTGCCATCAGTGAGTCGGGCAGTAGGGGTGAAAAACTGTTTTTT
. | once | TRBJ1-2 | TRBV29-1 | CSVPRGLYGYTF | TGCAGCGTCCCCCGGGGGCTCTATGGCTACACCTTC
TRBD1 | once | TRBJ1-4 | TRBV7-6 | CASSLAGLQGAREKLFF | TGTGCCAGCAGCTTAGCTGGGTTACAGGGGGCGCGTGAAAAACTGTTTTTT
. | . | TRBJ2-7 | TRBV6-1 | CASSVPSDARSEQYF | TGTGCCAGCAGTGTCCCCTCGGACGCACGAAGCGAGCAGTACTTC
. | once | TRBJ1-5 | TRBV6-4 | CASSLEAGNQPQHF | TGTGCCAGCAGTCTGGAGGCGGGCAATCAGCCCCAGCATTTT
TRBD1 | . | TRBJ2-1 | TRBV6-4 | CASSIQQGAYYNEQFF | TGTGCCAGCAGCATCCAACAGGGGGCTTACTACAATGAGCAGTTCTTC
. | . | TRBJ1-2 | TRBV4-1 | CASSQARQNYGYTF | TGCGCCAGCAGCCAAGCGCGACAGAACTATGGCTACACCTTC
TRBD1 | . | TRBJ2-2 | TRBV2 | CASTGQQSAGELFF | TGTGCCAGCACGGGACAGCAATCAGCCGGGGAGCTGTTTTTT
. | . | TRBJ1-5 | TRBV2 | CASSEAGLFHPQHF | TGTGCCAGCAGTGAAGCAGGGTTATTTCACCCCCAGCATTTT
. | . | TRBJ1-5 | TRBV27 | CASSLSPVLRDQPQHF | TGTGCCAGCAGTTTAAGCCCCGTCCTCCGAGATCAGCCCCAGCATTTT
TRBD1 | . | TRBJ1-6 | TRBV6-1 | CASSEGGQGWSPLHF | TGTGCCAGCAGTGAGGGGGGACAGGGCTGGTCACCCCTCCACTTT
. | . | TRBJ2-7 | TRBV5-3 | CARSWAAREQYF | TGTGCCAGAAGCTGGGCAGCGCGCGAGCAGTACTTC